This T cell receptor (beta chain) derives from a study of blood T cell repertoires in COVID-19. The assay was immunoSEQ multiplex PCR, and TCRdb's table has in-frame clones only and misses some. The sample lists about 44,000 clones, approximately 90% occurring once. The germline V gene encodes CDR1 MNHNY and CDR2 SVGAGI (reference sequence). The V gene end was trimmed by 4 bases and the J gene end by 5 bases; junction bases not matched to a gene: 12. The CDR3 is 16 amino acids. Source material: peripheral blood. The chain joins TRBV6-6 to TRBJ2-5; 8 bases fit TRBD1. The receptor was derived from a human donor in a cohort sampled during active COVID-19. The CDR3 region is CASSWGPRDRRETQYF. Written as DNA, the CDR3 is TGTGCCAGCAGTTGGGGTCCTCGGGACAGGAGGGAGACCCAGTACTTC.